The TCR beta chain under discussion was sequenced for a study of identical twins. Whole-study findings and limits: Interpretation of the results relied on cross-sectional statistical analysis and not on following the same donors. Out-of-frame alpha sequences that twins shared showed excess low generation probability.

Template switching added a universal primer site, and cDNA bore unique molecular identifiers. In TCRdb, the 5' RACE reads were re-called with MiXCR into one record per CDR3 protein. Among just under 650,000 distinct CDR3 sequences listed, about 7.1% were seen once. About this clonotype itself: The antigen remains undetermined.

The junction had 5 bases not matched to a gene; V was cut back by 5 bases and J by 1 base. Germline loops: CDR1 SEHNR, CDR2 FQNEAQ (reference sequence). The CDR3 extends over 15 amino acids. This sample also belongs to another study, concerning yellow fever vaccine responses in identical twins. As that report states: Reportedly, the T cell response mounted by twins to vaccine seemed partly convergent, partly personalized.

The gene calls are TRBV7-9 and TRBJ1-1, with 9 bases lining up with TRBD1. The clonotype was recovered from a woman younger than 30 in good health. Sequenced material: PBMCs. The CDR3 nucleotides are TGTGCCAGCAGCGCACAGGGGGCGAGGAACACTGAAGCTTTCTTT. Amino acid sequence: CASSAQGARNTEAFF. Combining the CDR3 with reference TRBV7-9 and TRBJ1-1 gives the whole variable domain DTGVSQNPRHKITKRGQNVTFRCDPISEHNRLYWYRQTLGQGPEFLTYFQNEAQLEKSRLLSDRFSAERPKGSFSTLEIQRTEQGDSAMYLCASSAQGARNTEAFFGQGTRLTVV.